A single sample is the source of the 20 T cell receptor beta chains below, sequenced in a study of cytomegalovirus exposure and HLA in healthy donors. PCR employed 60 Vbeta and 13 Jbeta primers. Profiled with immunoSEQ multiplex PCR; TCRdb holds only in-frame clones, not every one. The profile shows 110,000 or so clones, more than 65% of them singletons. Sequencing input: PBMCs. These receptors were obtained from a man in his forties in good health and CMV-seropositive.

The V and J genes are TRBV11-3 and TRBJ2-6, with TRBD2 as a possible D gene (6 bases). The CDR3 contains 16 residues. V shed 5 bases and J shed 0 bases, with 11 bases lying between them. Looked up from germline, CDR1 is SGHNT and CDR2 is YENEEA. The CDR3 is CASSTGGSSGANVLTF. CDR3 DNA sequence: TGTGCCAGCAGCACCGGAGGGTCCTCTGGGGCCAACGTCCTGACTTTC.

This clone was recorded once. CDR3 coding DNA: TGTGCCAGCAGCCGTACCGAGGGAGACAAAAACATTCAGTACTTC. This codes for CASSRTEGDKNIQYF. The genes are TRBV5-4 and TRBJ2-4; possible D gene TRBD2, 5 bases. Looked up from germline, CDR1 is SGHNT and CDR2 is YYREEE (reference sequence). CDR3 size: 15 residues. The V end was cut by 4 bases, the J end by 3 bases, with 14 bases between.

This clone was observed a handful of times. The rearrangement joins TRBV5-1 to TRBJ1-5; D is perhaps TRBD1 (6 bases). The length of the CDR3 is 14 residues. The V and J ends lost 4 bases and 1 base respectively, with 9 bases between them. Germline CDR1 and CDR2: SGHRS and YFSETQ. The CDR3 DNA reads as TGCGCCAGCAGCCAAGGGGGAAGCAATCAGCCCCAGCATTTT. Translated: CASSQGGSNQPQHF. Supplemented by reference TRBV5-1 and TRBJ1-5, the full variable domain reads KAGVTQTPRYLIKTRGQQVTLSCSPISGHRSVSWYQQTPGQGLQFLFEYFSETQRNKGNFPGRFSGRQFSNSRSEMNVSTLELGDSALYLCASSQGGSNQPQHFGDGTRLSIL.

The rearrangement links TRBV28 to TRBJ1-5, with a weak D call TRBD1 (6 bases). V dropped 3 bases and J dropped 5 bases, with 14 bases sitting between them. CDR3 length: 15 residues. Looked up from germline, CDR1 is MDHEN and CDR2 is SYDVKM. CDR3 region: CASSFWGGRDQPQHF. CDR3 DNA: TGTGCCAGCAGTTTTTGGGGGGGGCGGGATCAGCCCCAGCATTTT.

This clone was observed a few times. This sequence joins TRBV19 and TRBJ1-1, with no clear D. This CDR3 comprises 15 residues. From germline, CDR1 is LNHDA and CDR2 SQIVND (reference sequence). V lost 0 bases to trimming and J lost 0 bases, with 8 bases between them. In DNA form, the CDR3 reads TGTGCCAGTAGTATAGAACTGGTCATGAACACTGAAGCTTTCTTT. It is translated as CASSIELVMNTEAFF. Supplemented by reference TRBV19 and TRBJ1-1, the full variable domain reads DGGITQSPKYLFRKEGQNVTLSCEQNLNHDAMYWYRQDPGQGLRLIYYSQIVNDFQKGDIAEGYSVSREKKESFPLTVTSAQKNPTAFYLCASSIELVMNTEAFFGQGTRLTVV.

The chain is built from TRBV11-3 and TRBJ1-5; possible D gene TRBD1, 5 bases. Trimming shortened V by 2 bases and J by 2 bases, and 19 bases separated the two germline ends. Germline V gene lookup returns CDR1 SGHNT and CDR2 YENEEA. The CDR3 extends over 18 amino acids. CDR3 nucleotides: TGTGCCAGCAGCTTAACTCGGACACGAAAGCCCGGCAATCAGCCCCAGCATTTT. Translated: CASSLTRTRKPGNQPQHF.

J is TRBJ2-7 and V is TRBV5-6; 7 bases agree with TRBD1. CDR3 length equals 14 residues. Germline V gene sequence: CDR1 SGHDT, CDR2 YYEEEE. The J segment lost 5 bases and the V segment lost 4 bases, leaving 9 bases of the junction unmatched. The CDR3: CASSIGTATNEQYF. CDR3 DNA sequence: TGTGCCAGCAGCATAGGGACAGCCACCAACGAGCAGTACTTC.

The chain combines TRBV18 with TRBJ2-1; TRBD2 agrees at 9 bases. The V and J ends lost 4 bases and 5 bases, in that order; junction bases with no gene match: 6. The CDR3 sequence is 15 residues long. Germline CDR1 is KGHSH and CDR2 is LQKENI. CDR3 sequence reads: CASSRGGGADNEQFF. CDR3 bases: TGTGCCAGCTCACGGGGCGGGGGGGCCGACAATGAGCAGTTCTTC.

The chain is built from TRBV4-1 and TRBJ2-3; 9 bases line up with TRBD1. V lost 2 bases and J lost 1; bases outside the gene matches: 7. CDR3 length: 17 amino acids. CDR1 is MGHRA and CDR2 is YSYEKL in the germline V gene. The CDR3 is CASSQRAGTGRTDTQYF. CDR3 sequence (DNA): TGCGCCAGCAGCCAAAGGGCCGGGACAGGGCGCACAGATACGCAGTATTTT.

The chain is built from TRBV7-9 and TRBJ2-1; a weak D match, TRBD2 (5 bases). Germline lookup yields CDR1 SEHNR and CDR2 FQNEAQ (reference sequence). V was shortened by 5 bases and J by 4 bases, with 9 bases between the two germline ends. The CDR3 covers 13 residues. CDR3 in amino acids: CASSTGEYNEQFF. In DNA, the CDR3 is TGTGCCAGCAGCACCGGGGAATACAATGAGCAGTTCTTC.

This rearrangement joins TRBV6-5 to TRBJ1-2, with no clear D. The V gene's germline CDR1 is MNHEY and CDR2 SVGAGI. V lost 6 bases and J 8 bases, leaving 16 bases between the germline ends. This CDR3 contains 13 residues. CDR3 sequence (DNA): TGTGCCAGCAGAACAACCGGGGTTTCGGGCTACACCTTC. Translation: CASRTTGVSGYTF.

J is TRBJ2-3 and V is TRBV6-5, with D uncertain. V was pared by 0 bases and J by 1 base, with 2 bases between. The CDR3 totals 13 residues. Looked up from germline, CDR1 is MNHEY and CDR2 is SVGAGI. DNA for the CDR3: TGTGCCAGCAGTTACTCCGGCACAGATACGCAGTATTTT. This codes for CASSYSGTDTQYF.

This chain joins TRBV4-3 and TRBJ2-5; D may be TRBD2 (6 bases). CDR3 length: 13 amino acids. Germline V CDR1 and CDR2: LGHNA, YSLEER. V was clipped by 6 bases and J by 5 bases, with 13 bases between them. This chain's CDR3 is CASRPTRVETQYF. The CDR3 coding sequence is TGCGCCAGCAGACCGACTAGAGTGGAGACCCAGTACTTC.

The genes are TRBV18 and TRBJ1-6, with no clear D. Trimming removed 4 bases at V and 7 bases at J, with 14 bases between. Germline assignment: CDR1 KGHSH and CDR2 LQKENI. The CDR3 covers 15 residues. The CDR3 DNA sequence: TGTGCCAGCTCACGTGAACTTAATGTAAATTCACCCCTCCACTTT. This codes for CASSRELNVNSPLHF.

This rearrangement joins TRBV28 to TRBJ1-6, with D perhaps matching TRBD1 (5 bases). With 6 bases removed from V and 5 bases from J, the gap between germline ends came to 5 bases. Germline V CDR1 and CDR2: MDHEN, SYDVKM. This CDR3 is built from 12 residues. The CDR3 coding sequence is TGTGCCAGCAGACAGGATAATTCACCCCTCCACTTT. This encodes CASRQDNSPLHF.

Within the sample, this clone is medium-sized (0.01 to 0.1%). The J gene is TRBJ2-5, the V gene TRBV7-2; D may be TRBD2 (6 bases). The CDR3 loop spans 14 amino acids. V was trimmed by 6 bases and J by 3 bases, leaving 14 bases between them. CDR1 SGHTA and CDR2 FQGNSA come from the germline V gene. The CDR3 protein is CASRSLSGKETQYF. CDR3 bases: TGTGCCAGCAGAAGCCTTAGCGGAAAAGAGACCCAGTACTTC.

This chain connects TRBV11-2 to TRBJ2-7; D is perhaps TRBD2 (7 bases). The CDR3 spans 17 residues. Trimming cost V 0 bases and J 0 bases, with 15 bases left between them. Germline V gene sequence: CDR1 SGHAT, CDR2 FQNNGV. The CDR3 DNA reads TGTGCCAGCAGCTTAGAGGGGGGGCAGGGGATCTCCTACGAGCAGTACTTC. This gives the protein CASSLEGGQGISYEQYF.

J is TRBJ1-1 and V is TRBV7-6, with a weak D call TRBD1 (5 bases). CDR1 and CDR2 (germline): SGHVS, FNYEAQ. The CDR3 is made up of 13 amino acids. Trimming cost V 5 bases and J 5 bases, with 12 bases left between them. The CDR3 loop is CASSPIGGTEAFF. In DNA form, the CDR3 reads TGTGCCAGCAGCCCGATCGGGGGAACTGAAGCTTTCTTT.

Notes on this clone: At one end, the junction sequence differs from germline, possibly due to a read error. CDR3 protein: CASSPQTGAKNSQYF. The CDR3 DNA is TGTGCCAGCAGTCCCCAGACAGGAGCCAAAAACAGTCAGTACTTC. The genes are TRBV28 and TRBJ2-4; possible D gene TRBD1, 6 bases. The CDR3 consists of 15 residues. CDR1 is MDHEN, CDR2 SYDVKM, per germline. The complete variable domain, with remaining parts taken from reference TRBV28 and TRBJ2-4, reads DVKVTQSSRYLVKRTGEKVFLECVQDMDHENMFWYRQDPGLGLRLIYFSYDVKMKEKGDIPEGYSVSREKKERFSLILESASTNQTSMYLCASSPQTGAKNSQYFGAGTRLSVL.

CDR3 sequence: CASSQGLQETQYF. The CDR3 bases are TGTGCCAGCAGCCAGGGGCTCCAAGAGACCCAGTACTTC. This chain joins TRBV14 and TRBJ2-5, with D maybe TRBD1 (5 bases). The CDR3 is 13 amino acids. Between the trimmed V and J ends, which lost 3 bases and 1 base, there was a span of 6 bases. The V gene's germline CDR1 is SGHDN and CDR2 FVKESK. Variable domain in full (rest from reference TRBV14 and TRBJ2-5): EAGVTQFPSHSVIEKGQTVTLRCDPISGHDNLYWYRRVMGKEIKFLLHFVKESKQDESGMPNNRFLAERTGGTYSTLKVQPAELEDSGVYFCASSQGLQETQYFGPGTRLLVL.